This note documents a single T cell receptor (beta chain) sequence. The data originate from a study of human CD8 memory T cell subsets. It was by negative magnetic separation that total CD8+ T cells were enriched. Germline CDR1 is DFQATT and CDR2 is SNEGSKA (reference sequence). The CDR3 is 15 amino acids. Sequencing libraries of TCR beta were made by UMI-labeled 5' RACE. TCRdb re-called the 5' RACE reads; every CDR3 protein appears as one record, without DNA. The sample has some 10,000 distinct CDR3 sequences; the top ten hold about 20%. The sequenced material came from CD8+ stem-like memory T cells (TSCM and TCM) sorted from PBMCs. Documented subset: stem-like memory CD8 T cells (TSTEM), CCR7+ PD-1- TIGIT-. The receptor was derived from a human donor in good health. This chain uses TRBV20-1 with TRBJ2-1; absent DNA, TCRdb's TRBD2 call cannot be checked. The chain's CDR3 is CSATPSGGPYNEQFF.